These 5 T cell receptor beta chains were sequenced from one sample in a study of PD-L1 blockade in urothelial cancer. Only in-frame clones appear in the TCRdb table, and some are missing; sequencing was by immunoSEQ multiplex PCR. The sample lists under 70,000 clones, more than 80% seen once, with 1.5% to 2% in the top ten. The time point was: pretreatment peripheral blood. The starting material was PBMCs, obtained around atezolizumab (anti-PD-L1) treatment. These receptor sequences come from an older man with urothelial cancer.

This clone has only one observation. The rearrangement links TRBV6-5 to TRBJ2-6; 8 bases are a match to TRBD1. The germline V gene encodes CDR1 MNHEY and CDR2 SVGAGI. The CDR3 length is 14 residues. The V and J ends lost 11 bases and 2 bases, in that order; junction bases with no gene match: 5. The CDR3 region is CACSGGAGANVLTF. In DNA, the CDR3 is TGTGCCTGCTCAGGGGGCGCTGGGGCCAACGTCCTGACTTTC.

V gene TRBV7-9 combines with J gene TRBJ2-1, with a weak D call TRBD2 (7 bases). V was shortened by 3 bases and J by 0 bases, with 12 bases between the two germline ends. The CDR3 has 16 amino acids. In germline, CDR1 is SEHNR, CDR2 FQNEAQ (reference sequence). The CDR3 nucleotides read TGTGCCAGCAGCTTTGCGGGGGCAAGCTCCTACAATGAGCAGTTCTTC. Encoded protein: CASSFAGASSYNEQFF.

The gene calls are TRBV18 and TRBJ2-2, with 14 bases aligning to TRBD2. The CDR3 has 16 residues. Germline trimming cut 1 base from V and 5 bases from J; bases unmatched to any gene: 0. Germline V lookup: CDR1 KGHSH, CDR2 LQKENI. The DNA of the CDR3 is TGTGCCAGCTCACCACGGACTAGCGGGGGGACCGGGGAGCTGTTTTTT. Protein product: CASSPRTSGGTGELFF. The full variable domain, its missing parts supplied by reference TRBV18 and TRBJ2-2, is NAGVMQNPRHLVRRRGQEARLRCSPMKGHSHVYWYRQLPEEGLKFMVYLQKENIIDESGMPKERFSAEFPKEGPSILRIQQVVRGDSAAYFCASSPRTSGGTGELFFGEGSRLTVL.

This clone has only a few counts. The V gene is TRBV30, the J gene TRBJ1-3; 7 bases are shared with TRBD1. With V trimmed by 2 bases and J by 3 bases, 7 bases remained unmatched. This CDR3 comprises 15 residues. In germline, CDR1 is GTSNPN, CDR2 SVGIG (reference sequence). This CDR3 reads CAWSRKGASGNTIYF. The CDR3 region has the DNA TGTGCCTGGAGTCGTAAGGGGGCGAGTGGAAACACCATATATTTT.

This chain links TRBV4-1 with TRBJ2-7; D remains unclear. The length of the CDR3 is 17 residues. V was trimmed by 0 bases and J by 3 bases, leaving 18 bases between them. The germline V gene has CDR1 MGHRA and CDR2 YSYEKL. The CDR3 protein is CASSQDGQTENVYEQYF. The CDR3 DNA follows: TGCGCCAGCAGCCAAGATGGTCAAACAGAGAACGTCTACGAGCAGTACTTC.